This passage covers 24 T cell receptor beta chains from one sample sequenced in a study of blood T cell repertoires in COVID-19 (dated by TCRdb to 2018 to 2021). Libraries were made using the immunoSEQ multiplex PCR assay. This immuneACCESS table, as held by TCRdb, lists in-frame sequences with V and J called but not all clones. Of the missing ones, under half trace to an unresolved V gene in checked studies; the others have no known cause. In this sample the table shows about 150,000 clones, more than 65% of which occur a single time. The ten largest clones capture roughly 7.9% of the sample. Sequenced material: peripheral blood. The receptors were gathered from a woman aged 50 to 60 in a cohort sampled during active or convalescent COVID-19.

The chain links TRBV6-5 to TRBJ1-1; maybe TRBD1 (6 bases). This CDR3 is 14 amino acids long. Trimming removed 2 bases from V and 7 bases from J, with 14 bases in between. Looked up from germline, CDR1 is MNHEY and CDR2 is SVGAGI. The CDR3 spells CASSYRDAGDEAFF. CDR3 sequence (DNA): TGTGCCAGCAGTTACCGTGACGCAGGGGATGAAGCTTTCTTT.

This clone came up a few times. The J gene is TRBJ1-3, the V gene TRBV25-1, with D unclear. V lost 4 bases, J lost 5 bases, and 6 bases lay in between. Germline V CDR1 and CDR2: MGHDK, SYGVNS. CDR3 length equals 12 residues. CDR3 bases: TGTGCCAGCAGTGGGCCAAGAAACACCATATATTTT. It translates to CASSGPRNTIYF. The full variable domain, with the rest looked up from reference TRBV25-1 and TRBJ1-3, is EADIYQTPRYLVIGTGKKITLECSQTMGHDKMYWYQQDPGMELHLIHYSYGVNSTEKGDLSSESTVSRIRTEHFPLTLESARPSHTSQYLCASSGPRNTIYFGEGSWLTVV.

V gene TRBV5-5 combines with J gene TRBJ1-4, with a tentative D call TRBD1 (5 bases). The ends were cut back, 4 bases at V and 4 bases at J, with 11 bases in the middle. The CDR3 is 14 residues long. In germline, CDR1 is SGHKS, CDR2 YYEKEE (reference sequence). CDR3 nucleotides: TGTGCCAGCAGCCGGGCGCAGGGTAATGAAAAACTGTTTTTT. It specifies CASSRAQGNEKLFF.

This chain joins TRBV27 and TRBJ2-3; perhaps TRBD1 as D (6 bases). CDR3 length: 16 amino acids. V lost 6 bases and J 4 bases, leaving 20 bases between the germline ends. The V gene's germline CDR1 is MNHEY and CDR2 SMNVEV (reference sequence). The CDR3 sequence is CASRRQTGIIADTQYF. The CDR3 region has the DNA TGTGCCAGCAGAAGACAGACAGGCATAATTGCAGATACGCAGTATTTT.

V and J are TRBV14 and TRBJ2-2; D is undetermined. Per the germline V gene, CDR1 is SGHDN and CDR2 is FVKESK. The CDR3 consists of 15 residues. Trimming took off 1 base at V and 5 bases at J, with 11 bases between the two ends. CDR3 in amino acids: CASSQALAGTGELFF. DNA of the CDR3: TGTGCCAGCAGCCAAGCCCTGGCCGGGACCGGGGAGCTGTTTTTT.

The CDR3 region has the DNA TGTGCCAGCAGTGAGAGAAGTCCGCGGAACACTGAAGCTTTCTTT. This gives the protein CASSERSPRNTEAFF. This sequence joins TRBV2 and TRBJ1-1; D not certain. The germline V gene encodes CDR1 SNHLY and CDR2 FYNNEI. Trimming shortened V by 3 bases and J by 1 base, and 12 bases separated the two germline ends. This CDR3 contains 15 residues.

This rearrangement joins TRBV5-1 to TRBJ1-2; D is unclear. V lost 0 bases to trimming and J lost 8 bases, with 14 bases between them. This CDR3 has 14 amino acids. Germline CDR1 and CDR2: SGHRS and YFSETQ. The CDR3 DNA follows: TGCGCCAGCAGCTTGGAGGTCGGGGTTCACGGCTACACCTTC. It specifies CASSLEVGVHGYTF.

The genes are TRBV3-1 (or the pseudogene TRBV3-2) and TRBJ1-3, with D unclear. CDR1 is LGHDT, CDR2 YNNKEL, per germline (reference sequence). The V end lost 4 bases, the J end lost 0 bases, and 10 bases lay between the germline ends. The CDR3 has 15 residues. The CDR3 is CASSPVSGSGNTIYF. The CDR3 coding sequence is TGTGCCAGCAGCCCTGTTTCCGGCTCTGGAAACACCATATATTTT.

This clone was recorded a few times. The chain uses TRBV2 and TRBJ2-1; no definite D call. Trimming removed 6 bases from V and 2 bases from J, with 20 bases in between. The germline gives CDR1 SNHLY, CDR2 FYNNEI. The CDR3 spans 17 residues. The chain's CDR3 is CASRAVTLSRTYNEQFF. CDR3 nucleotide sequence: TGTGCCAGCAGGGCGGTGACCCTCTCGCGTACCTACAATGAGCAGTTCTTC. Drawing the rest from reference TRBV2 and TRBJ2-1, the complete variable domain is EPEVTQTPSHQVTQMGQEVILRCVPISNHLYFYWYRQILGQKVEFLVSFYNNEISEKSEIFDDQFSVERPDGSNFTLKIRSTKLEDSAMYFCASRAVTLSRTYNEQFFGPGTRLTVL.

The V and J genes are TRBV11-1 and TRBJ2-1; D gene uncertain. The V gene's germline CDR1 is SGHAT and CDR2 FQDESV (reference sequence). Trimming took 5 bases from V and 2 from J, leaving 10 bases between them. The CDR3 sequence is 14 residues long. CDR3 nucleotides: TGTGCCAGCAGCCCCGCGGTTCCCTACAATGAGCAGTTCTTC. It codes for CASSPAVPYNEQFF.

The chain links TRBV11-2 to TRBJ1-3, with 7 bases that match TRBD1. The CDR3 is 14 residues long. The germline V gene has CDR1 SGHAT and CDR2 FQNNGV. Trimming removed 6 bases from V and 7 bases from J; junction bases left unmatched: 9. The CDR3 loop is CASRSGQQHNTIYF. Here the CDR3 DNA reads TGTGCCAGCAGATCGGGACAGCAACATAACACCATATATTTT.

This sequence joins TRBV7-2 and TRBJ2-2; possible D gene TRBD2, 6 bases. The germline CDR1 and CDR2 sequences are SGHTA and FQGNSA. The CDR3 runs to 16 residues. V gave up 2 bases and J gave up 0 bases, with 10 bases separating them. The CDR3 loop is CASSLWGGANTGELFF. In DNA form, the CDR3 reads TGTGCCAGCAGCTTATGGGGAGGAGCGAACACCGGGGAGCTGTTTTTT. The full variable domain, in which reference TRBV7-2 and TRBJ2-2 provide the parts outside the CDR3, is GAGVSQSPSNKVTEKGKDVELRCDPISGHTALYWYRQSLGQGLEFLIYFQGNSAPDKSGLPSDRFSAERTGGSVSTLTIQRTQQEDSAVYLCASSLWGGANTGELFFGEGSRLTVL.

The rearrangement uses TRBV19 and TRBJ1-2; 7 bases line up with TRBD1. CDR3 length: 13 amino acids. Per germline, CDR1 LNHDA and CDR2 SQIVND (reference sequence). The V segment lost 5 bases and the J segment 7 bases; nucleotides outside the gene matches: 7. This CDR3 reads CASSLQTGSGYTF. The CDR3 region has the DNA TGTGCCAGTAGTCTACAGACAGGGAGTGGCTACACCTTC.

The CDR3 here is CASGWSGSADYGYTF. The CDR3 DNA sequence: TGTGCTAGTGGTTGGTCAGGGTCGGCGGACTATGGCTACACCTTC. V and J are TRBV12-5 and TRBJ1-2; a possible D gene is TRBD1 (5 bases). Germline V gene data show CDR1 as LGHNT and CDR2 as FRNRAP. V was trimmed by 4 bases and J by 3 bases, leaving 15 bases between them. This CDR3 region has 15 residues. Together with reference TRBV12-5 and TRBJ1-2, the CDR3 gives the full variable domain: DARVTQTPRHKVTEMGQEVTMRCQPILGHNTVFWYRQTMMQGLELLAYFRNRAPLDDSGMPKDRFSAEMPDATLATLKIQPSEPRDSAVYFCASGWSGSADYGYTFGSGTRLTVV.

The J gene is TRBJ2-3, the V gene TRBV5-1, with TRBD1 matching over 8 bases. The junction had 5 bases not matched to a gene; V was cut back by 0 bases and J by 2 bases. This CDR3 has 16 residues. CDR1 and CDR2 (germline): SGHRS, YFSETQ. CDR3 in amino acids: CASSLDLQGATDTQYF. The CDR3 region has the DNA TGCGCCAGCAGCTTGGATCTTCAGGGGGCCACAGATACGCAGTATTTT.

The CDR3 protein is CASSKDSLGREQYF. The CDR3 DNA follows: TGTGCCAGCAGCAAAGACAGCCTCGGTCGCGAGCAGTACTTC. The V gene is TRBV6-2 or TRBV6-3, the J gene TRBJ2-7, with D possibly TRBD1 on 5 matching bases. V was trimmed by 6 bases and J by 6 bases, leaving 18 bases between them. This CDR3 contains 14 residues. From germline, CDR1 is MNHEY and CDR2 SVGEGT.

Only a few counts were recorded for this clone. The rearrangement links TRBV3-1 (or the pseudogene TRBV3-2) to TRBJ1-2, with TRBD1 matching 12 bases. The CDR3 loop spans 14 amino acids. CDR1 and CDR2 from the germline V gene are LGHDT and YNNKEL (reference sequence). V trimming: 3 bases; J trimming: 9 bases; junction bases outside the gene matches: 5. The CDR3: CASSQGDRGRRYTF. The DNA of the CDR3 is TGTGCCAGCAGCCAGGGGGACAGGGGGCGACGCTACACCTTC.

A single count supports this clone. This chain joins TRBV5-1 and TRBJ2-7; D may be TRBD2 (6 bases). The CDR3 runs 13 residues. V lost 3 bases and J lost 3, with 10 bases in between. Per germline, CDR1 SGHRS and CDR2 YFSETQ. This chain's CDR3 is CASSSGTLYEQYF. The CDR3 coding sequence is TGCGCCAGCAGCTCCGGGACTCTCTACGAGCAGTACTTC.

The chain links TRBV2 to TRBJ1-5, with 10 bases that match TRBD1. This CDR3 is built from 16 residues. Germline V gives CDR1 SNHLY, CDR2 FYNNEI. Trimming removed 6 bases from V and 5 bases from J; junction bases left unmatched: 10. The CDR3 spells CASSDRGHTGDQPQHF. Written as DNA, the CDR3 is TGTGCCAGCAGCGACAGGGGGCATACGGGGGATCAGCCCCAGCATTTT.

The V and J genes are TRBV2 and TRBJ1-4; D is ambiguous. Germline V CDR1 and CDR2: SNHLY, FYNNEI. Trimming left V 5 bases short and J 8 bases short, with 18 bases between. This CDR3 region has 15 residues. The CDR3 region is CASSPRAGVREKLFF. The DNA of the CDR3 is TGTGCCAGCAGTCCACGAGCCGGGGTCAGGGAAAAACTGTTTTTT.

This clone showed up just once. CDR3 sequence (DNA): TGTGCCAGCAGCGTAGAGGGGACAGGGCCACCTTACACCTTC. Translation: CASSVEGTGPPYTF. The chain combines TRBV9 with TRBJ1-2, with 9 positions matching TRBD1. Per the germline V gene, CDR1 is SGDLS and CDR2 is YYNGEE. The CDR3 has 14 amino acids. V dropped 0 bases and J dropped 11; count of bases not matched to a gene: 8.

This clone has a handful of counts. V and J are TRBV6-6 and TRBJ1-2, with TRBD1 matching over 11 bases. V trimming: 5 bases; J trimming: 4 bases; junction bases outside the gene matches: 12. CDR3 length equals 17 residues. The germline V gene encodes CDR1 MNHNY and CDR2 SVGAGI (reference sequence). The chain's CDR3 is CASSRGDRGVSFYGYTF. The CDR3 DNA reads as TGTGCCAGCAGTCGCGGGGACAGGGGGGTCTCTTTCTATGGCTACACCTTC.

The chain couples TRBV11-1 to TRBJ2-2, with TRBD1 identical over 7 bases. Per the germline V gene, CDR1 is SGHAT and CDR2 is FQDESV (reference sequence). The CDR3 runs to 15 residues. Trimming removed 5 bases from V and 0 bases from J; junction bases left unmatched: 3. CDR3 protein: CASSRQGPNTGELFF. The CDR3 DNA sequence: TGTGCCAGCAGCCGACAGGGCCCGAACACCGGGGAGCTGTTTTTT.

The V call is TRBV12-5, the J call TRBJ1-1; weak D call: TRBD1 (6 bases). Trimming left V 1 base short and J 1 base short, with 7 bases between. This CDR3 has 14 amino acids. Per germline, CDR1 LGHNT and CDR2 FRNRAP. The CDR3 DNA is TGTGCTAGTGGTTTGGGAGGGGGGAACACTGAAGCTTTCTTT. This translates into CASGLGGGNTEAFF.